Reported below is one T cell receptor beta chain. Sequencing was performed with immunoSEQ multiplex PCR; in TCRdb, only in-frame clones are kept and a portion is missing. This sample has fewer than 95,000 clones, with approximately 94% found just once. This entry is derived from a study of technical replicates of blood from several donors. Sequencing was carried out using T cells isolated from PBMCs. This receptor was identified in a human donor in good health.

The CDR3 is CASSLTGSYNEQFF. DNA of the CDR3: TGCGCCAGCAGCTTGACGGGGTCCTACAATGAGCAGTTCTTC. The rearrangement joins TRBV5-1 to TRBJ2-1; D is perhaps TRBD2 (5 bases). The CDR3 consists of 14 residues. V lost 1 base and J lost 1, with 6 bases in between. Germline loops: CDR1 SGHRS, CDR2 YFSETQ.